These T cell receptor beta chains were read from a single sample in a study of T-cell reconstitution after alpha-beta-depleted transplantation in children. TCRdb analysed the PCR reads with MiXCR anew, one entry per CDR3 protein. This table holds over 200,000 distinct CDR3 sequences, around a sixth found once. The specimen comprised PBMCs, mostly from graft donor cells, sampled 360 days after TCRalphabeta/CD19-depleted stem cell transplant. The receptors here all came from a male patient aged 2 to 10 who had a stem cell transplant for acute lymphoblastic leukemia, so the T cells may come from the graft donor. Each CDR3 is given with its conserved first and last residue. A D gene is named only where the DNA matches it firmly. Part of the rows lack a size; the others show once, few, many or a class for expanded clones.

clone_size cdr3_length j_call d_call v_call cdr3_aa cdr3_nt
- 14 TRBJ2-7 - TRBV11-2 CASSFDTQPYEQYF TGTGCCAGCAGCTTTGACACCCAACCCTACGAGCAGTACTTC
- 15 TRBJ1-1 - TRBV7-9 CASSLLGIGNTEAFF TGTGCCAGCAGCTTACTGGGCATCGGGAACACTGAAGCTTTCTTT
- 22 TRBJ2-7 - TRBV21-1 CASSKRADRVSLYLSSSYEQYF TGTGCCAGCAGCAAACGGGCGGACAGGGTTTCGTTATATCTAAGTTCGTCCTACGAGCAGTACTTC
- 14 TRBJ2-5 TRBD1 TRBV5-1 CASSLVTGAETQYF TGCGCCAGCAGCTTGGTAACAGGGGCTGAGACCCAGTACTTC
- 17 TRBJ2-7 - TRBV7-2 CASSLVGGSGRGYEQYF TGTGCCAGCAGCTTAGTCGGTGGCAGTGGGCGGGGCTACGAGCAGTACTTC
few 19 TRBJ1-5 TRBD1 TRBV11-1 CASSFSPRSDRGDNQPQHF TGTGCCAGCAGCTTTAGCCCCCGCTCAGACAGGGGAGACAATCAGCCCCAGCATTTT
- 15 TRBJ2-3 TRBD2 TRBV28 CASTSPSGGTDTQYF TGTGCCAGCACTTCCCCTAGCGGGGGCACAGATACGCAGTATTTT
- 18 TRBJ2-5 TRBD2 TRBV5-1 CASSFPLAGGPFQETQYF TGCGCCAGCAGCTTCCCCCTAGCGGGGGGGCCGTTTCAGGAGACCCAGTACTTC
- 14 TRBJ2-2 - TRBV6-1 CASSPWGGAGELFF TGTGCCAGCAGTCCCTGGGGGGGCGCCGGGGAGCTGTTTTTT
few 14 TRBJ2-3 - TRBV10-3 CAINSGTHADTQYF TGTGCCATCAACTCCGGGACTCACGCAGATACGCAGTATTTT
few 13 TRBJ1-2 - TRBV29-1 CSVGRVYLGGYTF TGCAGCGTCGGACGGGTATACCTAGGGGGCTACACCTTC
- 14 TRBJ2-7 TRBD2 TRBV20-1 CSARGASGVYEQYF TGCAGTGCTAGGGGGGCTAGCGGGGTGTACGAGCAGTACTTC
few 14 TRBJ1-6 - TRBV5-1 CASSFYSGNSPLHF TGCGCCAGCAGCTTCTACAGTGGAAACTCACCCCTCCACTTT
- 11 TRBJ1-1 - TRBV29-1 CSVVSLWEAFF TGCAGCGTGGTGTCCTTATGGGAAGCTTTCTTT
- 16 TRBJ1-2 TRBD1 TRBV4-3 CASSQEVGQGYYGYTF TGCGCCAGCAGCCAAGAGGTGGGACAGGGATACTATGGCTACACCTTC
- 13 TRBJ2-7 - TRBV29-1 CSIVSGFDDEQYF TGCAGCATTGTTTCAGGGTTCGATGACGAGCAGTACTTC
- 14 TRBJ2-7 - TRBV18 CASSPPLTGYEQYF TGTGCCAGCTCACCTCCCCTGACAGGCTACGAGCAGTACTTC
- 13 TRBJ2-3 - TRBV29-1 CSVARETTDTQYF TGCAGCGTTGCCCGTGAAACAACAGATACGCAGTATTTT
many 16 TRBJ2-6 - TRBV18 CASSPLTATGANVLTF TGTGCCAGCTCACCCCTGACAGCAACTGGGGCCAACGTCCTGACTTTC
few 16 TRBJ2-1 TRBD1 TRBV24-1 CATSDFRDRGGDEQFF TGTGCCACCAGTGATTTCCGGGACAGGGGAGGAGATGAGCAGTTCTTC
few 16 TRBJ2-2 - TRBV7-9 CASSLTGIFNTGELFF TGTGCCAGCAGCCTAACAGGGATCTTCAACACCGGGGAGCTGTTTTTT
few 14 TRBJ2-7 TRBD2 TRBV12-3/TRBV12-4 CASSPTGLAHEQYF TGTGCCAGCAGTCCCACGGGACTAGCCCACGAGCAGTACTTC
- 11 TRBJ2-1 - TRBV12-3/TRBV12-4 CASSHRDKQFF TGTGCCAGCAGTCACCGGGACAAGCAGTTCTTC
many 11 TRBJ2-1 - TRBV29-1 CSLRGYNEQFF TGCAGCCTCCGAGGGTACAATGAGCAGTTCTTC
few 14 TRBJ2-4 - TRBV6-5 CASSYAGAKNIQYF TGTGCCAGCAGTTACGCGGGGGCCAAAAACATTCAGTACTTC
- 15 TRBJ1-6 - TRBV11-2 CASSSRPGLHSPLHF TGTGCCAGCAGCTCCCGCCCGGGGCTTCACTCACCCCTCCACTTT
once 14 TRBJ2-3 - TRBV3-1 CASSQNLPGATQYF TGTGCCAGCAGCCAAAACCTACCAGGGGCCACGCAGTATTTT
- 13 TRBJ2-2 - TRBV7-3 CASSLWGTGELFF TGTGCCAGCAGCTTGTGGGGGACCGGGGAGCTGTTTTTT
few 13 TRBJ2-6 - TRBV5-1 CASRPSGANVLTF TGCGCCAGCCGGCCCTCTGGGGCCAACGTCCTGACTTTC
few 14 TRBJ2-3 TRBD1 TRBV10-2 CASSATGDTDTQYF TGCGCCAGCAGTGCCACAGGGGACACAGATACGCAGTATTTT
- 15 TRBJ2-5 - TRBV28 CASSPPPGEGETQYF TGTGCCAGCAGTCCGCCCCCAGGGGAGGGAGAGACCCAGTACTTC
- 14 TRBJ2-7 - TRBV15 CATSRDRYPYEQYF TGTGCCACCAGCAGAGATAGGTATCCCTACGAGCAGTACTTC
- 16 TRBJ2-7 TRBD2 TRBV18 CASSPQIAGDSYEQYF TGTGCCAGCTCACCACAAATAGCGGGAGACTCCTACGAGCAGTACTTC
- 16 TRBJ2-3 - TRBV20-1 CSARGSRDILTDTQYF TGCAGTGCTAGAGGCTCACGGGACATACTCACAGATACGCAGTATTTT
few 15 TRBJ2-7 - TRBV12-3/TRBV12-4 CASSTLVRAYYEQYF TGTGCCAGCAGCACCCTCGTCCGGGCCTACTACGAGCAGTACTTC
few 20 TRBJ1-2 TRBD1 TRBV10-3 CAISEFKSRIGQGGGYGYTF TGTGCCATCAGTGAGTTCAAAAGTCGGATCGGACAGGGTGGTGGCTATGGCTACACCTTC